Listed here are 19 T cell receptor beta chains from one sample, sequenced in a study of blood T cell repertoires in COVID-19. Sequenced by immunoSEQ multiplex PCR; TCRdb stores in-frame clones only, minus some. This table has 200,000 to 250,000 clones, more than 75% appearing once. Specimen: peripheral blood. These receptors were obtained from a woman older than 75 with COVID-19, enrolled during active disease.

The V call is TRBV5-5, the J call TRBJ1-1, with D tentatively TRBD1 (6 bases). Trimming stripped 0 bases from V and 7 bases from J, with 22 bases between. This CDR3 has 17 amino acids. Germline CDR1 SGHKS, CDR2 YYEKEE (reference sequence). CDR3 sequence reads: CASSLEVVNRAKNEAFF. The CDR3 DNA sequence: TGTGCCAGCAGCTTGGAGGTGGTGAACAGGGCGAAAAATGAAGCTTTCTTT.

V and J are TRBV30 and TRBJ1-1; a weak D match, TRBD1 (6 bases). V was trimmed by 8 bases and J by 5 bases, leaving 12 bases between them. The germline CDR1 and CDR2 sequences are GTSNPN and SVGIG (reference sequence). The CDR3 is 11 residues long. The CDR3, as DNA: TGTGCCCACAGGGATGGAACTGAAGCTTTCTTT. Protein product: CAHRDGTEAFF.

The chain recombines TRBV3-1 (or the pseudogene TRBV3-2) with TRBJ1-6, with 7 bases lining up with TRBD1. CDR1 and CDR2 from the germline V gene are LGHDT and YNNKEL (reference sequence). V shed 4 bases, J shed 1 base, and the junction held 7 bases outside the gene matches. CDR3 length: 17 residues. This CDR3 reads CASSRREGASYNSPLHF. CDR3 nucleotides: TGTGCCAGCAGCCGACGGGAGGGGGCGTCCTATAATTCACCCCTCCACTTT.

The chain recombines TRBV5-1 with TRBJ1-2, with 7 nucleotides matching TRBD1. The CDR3 covers 13 residues. In germline, CDR1 is SGHRS, CDR2 YFSETQ. The V gene end was trimmed by 1 base and the J gene end by 8 bases; junction bases not matched to a gene: 5. The CDR3 nucleotides are TGCGCCAGCAGCTTGAAGGGGGCGCAAGGCTACACCTTC. This gives the protein CASSLKGAQGYTF.

The chain employs TRBV28 and TRBJ1-6; D gene uncertain. This CDR3 contains 13 residues. Trimming left V 8 bases short and J 8 bases short, with 13 bases between. Per germline, CDR1 MDHEN and CDR2 SYDVKM. Here the CDR3 DNA reads TGTGCCAGCCGGGGATCCCTTTATTCACCCCTCCACTTT. Translated: CASRGSLYSPLHF.

The rearrangement links TRBV9 to TRBJ2-3, with D perhaps TRBD1 (6 bases). The germline V gene encodes CDR1 SGDLS and CDR2 YYNGEE. There are 16 residues in the CDR3. The V end was cut by 3 bases, the J end by 6 bases, with 20 bases between. In nucleotides, the CDR3 is TGTGCCAGCAGCGGCCGATCTAGCACCCAGGGGGATACGCAGTATTTT. It specifies CASSGRSSTQGDTQYF.

The chain recombines TRBV10-3 with TRBJ1-1, with D unclear. V was pared by 0 bases and J by 6 bases, with 11 bases between. Germline V gives CDR1 ENHRY, CDR2 SYGVKD. The CDR3 contains 14 residues. For the CDR3, the DNA is TGTGCCATCAGTGAGTCGAACGGGAGGGCTGAAGCTTTCTTT. Translation gives CAISESNGRAEAFF.

Turning to this clone: The junction shows a germline mismatch at one end, possibly a read error. The V and J genes are TRBV7-7 and TRBJ2-2, with TRBD2 matching 14 bases. CDR1 and CDR2 from the germline V gene are SSHAT and FNYEAQ (reference sequence). The CDR3 runs to 18 residues. CDR3 sequence: CASSPLTSGGGPVRELFF. DNA for the CDR3: TGTGCTAGCAGCCCCCTGACTAGCGGGGGGGGGCCGGTCAGGGAGCTGTTTTTT.

The gene calls are TRBV19 and TRBJ1-1, with a weak D call TRBD1 (5 bases). Deletions cut 9 bases from V and 1 base from J, with 12 bases between. The CDR3 contains 13 residues. Germline V gene lookup returns CDR1 LNHDA and CDR2 SQIVND (reference sequence). The CDR3 region is CASQNTGNTEAFF. The CDR3 region has the DNA TGTGCCAGCCAAAATACAGGGAACACTGAAGCTTTCTTT.

The chain couples TRBV7-8 to TRBJ1-3; the D gene is possibly TRBD1 (6 bases). The CDR3 runs 15 residues. Germline assignment: CDR1 SGHVS and CDR2 FQNEAQ. V gave up 4 bases and J gave up 4 bases, with 14 bases separating them. CDR3 coding DNA: TGTGCCAGCAGCTCCCAGGGGTTAGGGGGAAACACCATATATTTT. It encodes CASSSQGLGGNTIYF.

V and J are TRBV6-1 and TRBJ1-3, with TRBD1 as a possible D gene (5 bases). Trimming left V 2 bases short and J 0 bases short, with 11 bases between. Germline CDR1 MNHNS, CDR2 SASEGT. This CDR3 is built from 16 residues. The CDR3 protein is CASSERQTSSGNTIYF. The CDR3, as DNA: TGTGCCAGCAGTGAAAGACAGACCAGCTCTGGAAACACCATATATTTT.

The chain joins TRBV6-5 to TRBJ2-2, with unresolved D. Germline loops: CDR1 MNHEY, CDR2 SVGAGI. The CDR3 runs 13 residues. With 6 bases removed from V and 0 bases from J, the gap between germline ends came to 5 bases. The CDR3 nucleotides are TGTGCCAGCAGCGTTACGAACACCGGGGAGCTGTTTTTT. It is translated as CASSVTNTGELFF.

The CDR3 sequence is CASSPLGWGTIDEQYF. As DNA, the CDR3 is TGTGCCAGCAGTCCATTGGGGTGGGGGACAATTGACGAGCAGTACTTC. This rearrangement joins TRBV27 to TRBJ2-7; a possible D gene is TRBD1 (6 bases). Germline CDR1 reads MNHEY; CDR2 reads SMNVEV (reference sequence). V lost 5 bases, J lost 5 bases, and 22 bases lay in between. The CDR3 has 16 amino acids.

For the CDR3, the DNA is TGTGCCACCAGTGATCGGGACAGCTATGGCTACACCTTC. This gives the protein CATSDRDSYGYTF. This rearrangement joins TRBV24-1 to TRBJ1-2, with 7 bases that match TRBD1. This CDR3 is built from 13 residues. The V and J ends lost 3 bases and 4 bases, in that order; junction bases with no gene match: 1. Germline V gives CDR1 KGHDR, CDR2 SFDVKD.

This chain uses TRBV5-1 with TRBJ1-2; 11 positions match TRBD1. Germline CDR1 is SGHRS and CDR2 is YFSETQ. J lost 7 bases, V lost 5 bases, and 7 bases had no gene match. This CDR3 is built from 14 residues. CDR3 in DNA: TGCGCCAGCAGAACCGGGACAGGGGGGTCTGGCTACACCTTC. Translated, it gives CASRTGTGGSGYTF.

This clone has just one count. This chain connects TRBV12-3 or TRBV12-4 to TRBJ1-1; D not resolved. Trimming shortened V by 4 bases and J by 9 bases, and 12 bases separated the two germline ends. The CDR3 totals 12 residues. The DNA of the CDR3 is TGTGCCAGCAGTTCTAGAGGAAAGCAAGCTTTCTTT. Its translation is CASSSRGKQAFF.

As DNA, the CDR3 is TGTGCCAGCAGTTCCTACAGGAGGAACACTGAAGCTTTCTTT. Amino acid sequence: CASSSYRRNTEAFF. The chain recombines TRBV27 with TRBJ1-1, with D tentatively TRBD1 (5 bases). Germline CDR1 is MNHEY and CDR2 is SMNVEV (reference sequence). Trimming pared 4 bases from V and 1 base from J, leaving 10 bases between. This CDR3 is 14 amino acids long.

This sequence joins TRBV5-1 and TRBJ2-7, with 9 bases lining up with TRBD1. Per the germline V gene, CDR1 is SGHRS and CDR2 is YFSETQ. The CDR3 runs 15 residues. J gave up 2 bases and V 4 bases, and 7 bases lay outside the gene matches. DNA for the CDR3: TGCGCCAGCAGCCCCCCCGGGACAGGGACCTACGAGCAGTACTTC. It encodes CASSPPGTGTYEQYF.

The rearrangement joins TRBV7-2 to TRBJ2-3, with TRBD2 matching 7 bases. CDR1 is SGHTA and CDR2 is FQGNSA in the germline V gene. V lost 3 bases and J lost 2; bases outside the gene matches: 8. The CDR3 is made up of 16 amino acids. As DNA, the CDR3 is TGTGCCAGCAGCTTTCTTGGCGGGAGCATCACAGATACGCAGTATTTT. Amino acid sequence: CASSFLGGSITDTQYF. Variable domain in full (rest from reference TRBV7-2 and TRBJ2-3): GAGVSQSPSNKVTEKGKDVELRCDPISGHTALYWYRQSLGQGLEFLIYFQGNSAPDKSGLPSDRFSAERTGGSVSTLTIQRTQQEDSAVYLCASSFLGGSITDTQYFGPGTRLTVL.